The 3 T cell receptor beta chains in this list originate from one sample, sequenced in a study of T cell repertoires in cytomegalovirus infection. TCRdb re-called the reads through MiXCR, storing one row per CDR3 protein. In the table there are a few hundred thousand distinct CDR3 sequences, 17% of which are singletons. The sample consisted of PBMCs. These receptors came from a human donor in good health (CMV status not recorded). Some clones in this sample may be carry-over from other donors' samples.

The chain combines TRBV4-3 with TRBJ2-5; D possibly corresponds to TRBD2 (6 bases). This CDR3 contains 18 residues. CDR1 is LGHNA and CDR2 is YSLEER in the germline V gene. The ends were cut back, 1 base at V and 5 bases at J, with 23 bases in the middle. This chain's CDR3 is CASSQASGELTHLETQYF. DNA for the CDR3: TGCGCCAGCAGCCAAGCATCGGGGGAGCTGACCCATTTGGAGACCCAGTACTTC.

This clonotype appeared a few times. J is TRBJ1-5 and V is TRBV14, with D maybe TRBD1 (6 bases). The V end was cut by 1 base, the J end by 4 bases, with 20 bases between. There are 18 residues in the CDR3. Germline-derived CDR1 and CDR2 are SGHDN and FVKESK. Here the CDR3 reads CASSQVVLPLTGNQPQHF. CDR3 nucleotide sequence: TGTGCCAGCAGCCAAGTAGTCCTACCTTTAACAGGGAATCAGCCCCAGCATTTT. Looking up the rest from reference TRBV14 and TRBJ1-5 gives the full variable domain: EAGVTQFPSHSVIEKGQTVTLRCDPISGHDNLYWYRRVMGKEIKFLLHFVKESKQDESGMPNNRFLAERTGGTYSTLKVQPAELEDSGVYFCASSQVVLPLTGNQPQHFGDGTRLSIL.

This clonotype has more than one count but fewer than ten. The rearrangement uses TRBV19 and TRBJ2-1; 9 nucleotides agree with TRBD1. The CDR3 has 19 amino acids. J was trimmed by 2 bases and V by 6 bases; bases with no gene match: 17. The germline gives CDR1 LNHDA, CDR2 SQIVND (reference sequence). CDR3 in amino acids: CASSLPPTHNRGPYNEQFF. CDR3 nucleotides: TGTGCCAGTAGCCTACCGCCCACCCACAACAGGGGGCCCTACAATGAGCAGTTCTTC.